The 13 T cell receptor beta chains presented below share a single source sample, sequenced in a study of T cell repertoires in cytomegalovirus infection. TCRdb reprocessed the reads via MiXCR and lists one record per CDR3 protein. The sample includes some 500,000 distinct CDR3 sequences, roughly 43% seen only once; the top ten take 40% to 60%. These receptors have no known antigen. Sequences were derived from cultured PBMCs, sampled from culture after CMV antigen stimulation. These receptors all come from a human donor in good health (CMV status not recorded). Some clones in this sample may be carry-over from other donors' samples.

This clonotype was seen a few times. The V and J genes are TRBV7-2 and TRBJ2-7; 9 nucleotides agree with TRBD2. Germline V CDR1 and CDR2: SGHTA, FQGNSA. Losses at the gene ends were 1 base for V and 9 bases for J; bases not matched to a gene: 13. The length of the CDR3 is 16 residues. The CDR3 coding sequence is TGTGCCAGCAGCTTAGATGGGCGCGGGGGGGCTTATCGGCAGTACTTC. This translates into CASSLDGRGGAYRQYF.

In this sample, this clonotype turned up a few times. CDR3 sequence (DNA): TGTGCCAGCAGCTTCCTCCGACGCCAAGAGGGGACCCAGTACTTC. It codes for CASSFLRRQEGTQYF. The J gene is TRBJ2-5, the V gene TRBV7-2, with a possible D match to TRBD2 (5 bases). The CDR3 runs 15 residues. The V end was cut by 3 bases, the J end by 7 bases, with 18 bases between. Per germline, CDR1 SGHTA and CDR2 FQGNSA.

The gene calls are TRBV29-1 and TRBJ2-1, with 8 bases aligning to TRBD1. This CDR3 has 16 residues. Germline lookup yields CDR1 SQVTM and CDR2 ANQGSEA. Trimming took 4 bases from V and 3 from J; bases not matched to a gene: 11. CDR3 protein: CSVGGGQGILYNEQFF. CDR3 DNA sequence: TGCAGCGTTGGGGGAGGACAGGGTATCCTCTACAATGAGCAGTTCTTC.

The rearrangement links TRBV7-2 to TRBJ2-7; D gene unclear. The length of the CDR3 is 12 residues. V gave up 6 bases and J gave up 6 bases, with 12 bases separating them. Germline loops: CDR1 SGHTA, CDR2 FQGNSA. CDR3 DNA: TGTGCCAGCAGTCCTCCAAGTACCGAGCAGTACTTC. Its protein product is CASSPPSTEQYF.

This clonotype was counted between two and nine times. One end of the junction is discordant with germline, which a read error may explain. V is TRBV5-4 and J is TRBJ2-1; D may be TRBD1 (7 bases). This CDR3 is built from 12 residues. Germline CDR1 reads SGHNT; CDR2 reads YYREEE (reference sequence). The CDR3: CASSSGTAGQLF. CDR3 coding DNA: TGTGCCAGCAGTTCCGGGACAGCGGGTCAGCTCTTC.

There are many counts of this clonotype. The chain is built from TRBV7-2 and TRBJ1-4, with TRBD1 as a possible D gene (5 bases). The CDR3 runs 17 residues. Between the trimmed V and J ends, which lost 5 bases and 8 bases, there was a span of 24 bases. Germline V gene sequence: CDR1 SGHTA, CDR2 FQGNSA. The CDR3 sequence: CASSRKPGFFEGEKLFF. The DNA for the CDR3 is TGTGCCAGCAGCCGAAAACCGGGTTTTTTCGAGGGGGAAAAACTGTTTTTT.

The chain recombines TRBV2 with TRBJ1-2; D not resolved. Germline V gene sequence: CDR1 SNHLY, CDR2 FYNNEI. CDR3 length: 15 residues. V lost 7 bases to trimming and J lost 4 bases, with 19 bases between them. Here the CDR3 reads CASIRDPQMLYGYTF. DNA for the CDR3: TGTGCCAGCATCCGAGATCCCCAGATGCTCTATGGCTACACCTTC.

V usage is TRBV5-4 and J usage is TRBJ1-1; D gene ambiguous. This CDR3 is built from 12 residues. V was clipped by 2 bases and J by 11 bases, with 13 bases between them. Looked up from germline, CDR1 is SGHNT and CDR2 is YYREEE (reference sequence). CDR3 region: CASSLLPGVAFF. In nucleotides, the CDR3 is TGTGCCAGCAGCTTATTACCGGGTGTTGCTTTCTTT.

V usage is TRBV12-3 or TRBV12-4 and J usage is TRBJ2-3; 9 positions agree with TRBD2. V shed 9 bases, J shed 4 bases, and the junction held 11 bases outside the gene matches. The CDR3 totals 15 residues. The DNA of the CDR3 is TGTGCCAGTTCACTCGCGGGAGGGCCCCCAGATACGCAGTATTTT. It yields the protein CASSLAGGPPDTQYF.

This chain connects TRBV2 to TRBJ2-3; tentative D call: TRBD2 (6 bases). CDR1 and CDR2 from the germline V gene are SNHLY and FYNNEI. The CDR3 runs 16 residues. Trimming removed 6 bases from V and 5 bases from J, with 21 bases in between. CDR3 sequence reads: CASRNPLAGYEDTQYF. The CDR3 DNA reads TGTGCCAGCAGGAACCCTCTGGCGGGGTATGAAGATACGCAGTATTTT.

The V call is TRBV27, the J call TRBJ2-3, with D uncertain. From germline, CDR1 is MNHEY and CDR2 SMNVEV (reference sequence). V lost 0 bases, J lost 0 bases, and 13 bases lay in between. The CDR3 spans 17 residues. This chain's CDR3 is CASSLSKGSASTDTQYF. CDR3 in DNA: TGTGCCAGCAGTTTATCGAAAGGCTCTGCTAGCACAGATACGCAGTATTTT.

V is TRBV7-6 and J is TRBJ2-5, with D possibly being TRBD2 (6 bases). CDR3 length: 15 amino acids. Germline CDR1 is SGHVS and CDR2 is FNYEAQ. V lost 3 bases and J 6 bases, leaving 17 bases between the germline ends. CDR3 protein: CASSFTRLGPKTQYF. CDR3 sequence (DNA): TGTGCCAGCAGCTTTACCCGACTAGGTCCAAAGACCCAGTACTTC.

This clonotype has a handful of counts. The V and J genes are TRBV7-2 and TRBJ2-2; 14 nucleotides match TRBD2. This CDR3 is 18 amino acids long. V trimming: 4 bases; J trimming: 6 bases; junction bases outside the gene matches: 10. The germline gives CDR1 SGHTA, CDR2 FQGNSA. The CDR3 is CASSSSGLAGAAAGELFF. For the CDR3, the DNA is TGTGCCAGCAGCTCATCGGGACTAGCGGGGGCGGCGGCCGGGGAGCTGTTTTTT.